This T cell receptor (beta chain) comes out of a study of CDR3 diversity in severe acne (dated by TCRdb to about 2019). Libraries were built with PCR. Sequencing relied on an Illumina HiSeq 2000. TCRdb's own reprocessing of the public reads used fastp at Q25 and MiXCR and kept productive beta chains. Each CDR3 protein appears once, grouped with its most common genes and DNA. The sample contains roughly 100,000 distinct CDR3 sequences, roughly half of them found a single time. Around 11% of the sample is in the top ten clones. Via the germline V gene, CDR1 is SNHLY and CDR2 FYNNEI. The CDR3, cysteine through phenylalanine, is 13 amino acids long. Kept here is only the CDR3 DNA, which spans 39 bases and is read in frame from base 1. V is clipped by 7 bases and J by 4 bases, and the sequence between their germline boundaries is 14 bases long. This clonotype appeared many times. This receptor's antigen is unknown. Base qualities are not at hand, and no much larger clone is one base apart.

The receptor chain draws on TRBV2 and TRBJ2-7, and the D gene may be TRBD1, 6 bases matching. The clonotype comes from a male donor with acne. Sequencing was done on a sample of blood. The nucleotides are TGTGCCAGCAAGAAAACAGGGTCATACGAGCAGTACTTC. Its translation reads: CASKKTGSYEQYF.